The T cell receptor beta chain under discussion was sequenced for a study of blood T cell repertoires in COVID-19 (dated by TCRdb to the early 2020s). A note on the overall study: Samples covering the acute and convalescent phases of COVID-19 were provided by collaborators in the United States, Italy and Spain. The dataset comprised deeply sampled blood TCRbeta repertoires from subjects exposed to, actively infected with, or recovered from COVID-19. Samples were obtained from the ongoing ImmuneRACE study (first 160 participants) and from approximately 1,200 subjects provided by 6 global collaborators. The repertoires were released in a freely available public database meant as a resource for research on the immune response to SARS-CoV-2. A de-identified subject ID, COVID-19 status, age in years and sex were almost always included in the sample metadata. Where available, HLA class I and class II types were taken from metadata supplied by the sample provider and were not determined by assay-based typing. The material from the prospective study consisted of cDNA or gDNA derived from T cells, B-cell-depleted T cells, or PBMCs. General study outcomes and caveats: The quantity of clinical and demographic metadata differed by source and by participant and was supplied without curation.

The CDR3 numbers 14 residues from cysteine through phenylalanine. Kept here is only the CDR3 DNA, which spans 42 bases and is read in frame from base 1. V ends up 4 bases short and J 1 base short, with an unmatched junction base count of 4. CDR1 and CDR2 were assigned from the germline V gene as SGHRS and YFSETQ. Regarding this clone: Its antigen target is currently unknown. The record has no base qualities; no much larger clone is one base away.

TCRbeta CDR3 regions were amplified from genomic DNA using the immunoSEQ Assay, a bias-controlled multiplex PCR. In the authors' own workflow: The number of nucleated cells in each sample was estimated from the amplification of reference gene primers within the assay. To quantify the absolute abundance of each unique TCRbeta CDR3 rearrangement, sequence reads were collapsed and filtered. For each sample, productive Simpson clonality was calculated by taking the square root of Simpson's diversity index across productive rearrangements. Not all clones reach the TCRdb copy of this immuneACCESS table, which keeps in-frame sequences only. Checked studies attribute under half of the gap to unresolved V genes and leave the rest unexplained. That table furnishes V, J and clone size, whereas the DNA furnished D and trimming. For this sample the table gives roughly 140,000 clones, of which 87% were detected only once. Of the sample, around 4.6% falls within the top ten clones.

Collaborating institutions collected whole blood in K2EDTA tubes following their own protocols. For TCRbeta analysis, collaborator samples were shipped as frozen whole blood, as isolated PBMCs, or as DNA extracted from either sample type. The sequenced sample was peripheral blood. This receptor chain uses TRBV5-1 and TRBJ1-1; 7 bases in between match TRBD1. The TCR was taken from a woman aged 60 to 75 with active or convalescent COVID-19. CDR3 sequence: CASSPGTANTEAFF. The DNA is TGCGCCAGCAGCCCCGGGACAGCGAACACTGAAGCTTTCTTT.